This TCR beta chain was identified in a study of T cell clonality in common variable immunodeficiency. Study outcomes and limitations: Patient heterogeneity in the CVID cohort limited correlations between repertoire features and clinical complications.

Clones were read by immunoSEQ multiplex PCR, and TCRdb kept only the in-frame ones, dropping some. Altogether some 30,000 clones were found in the sample, and no singletons occur. The trim removed 2 bases at V and 8 bases at J, leaving 8 bases unmatched. Germline values: CDR1 SGHNT, CDR2 YYREEE (reference sequence). This CDR3 spans 15 amino acids. This clone was counted many times. What it binds is unknown. The read is 3 residues too short to cover the CDR3 end, so that end is filled in from the germline J gene. The sequenced sample consisted of peripheral blood mononuclear cells. The receptor was isolated from a person between 18 and 75 years old in good health. This sequence joins TRBV5-4 and TRBJ1-4; 8 bases map to TRBD1. CDR3 in amino acids: CASSFSGTGTEKLFF. The CDR3 bases that were read are TGTGCCAGCAGCTTCAGTGGGACAGGAACCGAAAAA.